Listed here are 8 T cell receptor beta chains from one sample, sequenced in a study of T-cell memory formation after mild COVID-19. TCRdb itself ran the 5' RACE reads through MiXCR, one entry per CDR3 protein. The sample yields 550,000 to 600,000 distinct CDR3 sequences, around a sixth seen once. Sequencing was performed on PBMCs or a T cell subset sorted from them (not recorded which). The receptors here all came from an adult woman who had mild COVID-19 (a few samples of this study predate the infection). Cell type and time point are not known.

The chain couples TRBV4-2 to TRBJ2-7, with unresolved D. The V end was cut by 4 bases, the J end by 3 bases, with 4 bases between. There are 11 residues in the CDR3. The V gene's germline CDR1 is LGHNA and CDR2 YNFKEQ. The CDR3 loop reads CASSRDYEQYF. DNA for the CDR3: TGTGCCAGCAGCCGAGACTACGAGCAGTACTTC.

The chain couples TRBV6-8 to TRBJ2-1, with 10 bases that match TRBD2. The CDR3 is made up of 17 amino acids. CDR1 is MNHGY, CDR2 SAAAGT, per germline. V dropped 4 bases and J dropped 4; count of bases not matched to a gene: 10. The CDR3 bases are TGTGCCAGCAGTTTGTTAATCTCGACTAGCGGGTACAATGAGCAGTTCTTC. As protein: CASSLLISTSGYNEQFF.

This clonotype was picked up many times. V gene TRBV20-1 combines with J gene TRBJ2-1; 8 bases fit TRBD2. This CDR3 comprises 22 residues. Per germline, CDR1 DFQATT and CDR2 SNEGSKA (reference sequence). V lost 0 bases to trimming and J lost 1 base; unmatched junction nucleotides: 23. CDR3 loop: CSARDPPGTRKAKGRSYNEQFF. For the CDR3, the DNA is TGCAGTGCTAGAGATCCACCCGGGACTAGGAAAGCGAAGGGAAGGTCCTACAATGAGCAGTTCTTC.

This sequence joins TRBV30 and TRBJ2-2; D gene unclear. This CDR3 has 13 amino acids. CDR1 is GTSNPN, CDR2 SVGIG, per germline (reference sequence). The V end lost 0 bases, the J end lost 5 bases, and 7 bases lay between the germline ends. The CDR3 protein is CAWSVGWTGELFF. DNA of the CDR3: TGTGCCTGGAGTGTAGGATGGACCGGGGAGCTGTTTTTT.

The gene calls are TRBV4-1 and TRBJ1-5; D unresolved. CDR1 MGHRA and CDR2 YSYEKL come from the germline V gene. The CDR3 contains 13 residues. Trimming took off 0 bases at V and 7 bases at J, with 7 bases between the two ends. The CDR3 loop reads CASSQDRQQPQHF. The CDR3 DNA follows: TGCGCCAGCAGCCAAGATCGCCAACAGCCCCAGCATTTT.

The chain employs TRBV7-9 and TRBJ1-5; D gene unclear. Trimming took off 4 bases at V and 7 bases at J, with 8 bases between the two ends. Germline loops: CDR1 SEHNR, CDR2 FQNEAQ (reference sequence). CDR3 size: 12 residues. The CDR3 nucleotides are TGTGCCAGCAGCTCGAGTATGCAGCCCCAGCATTTT. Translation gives CASSSSMQPQHF.

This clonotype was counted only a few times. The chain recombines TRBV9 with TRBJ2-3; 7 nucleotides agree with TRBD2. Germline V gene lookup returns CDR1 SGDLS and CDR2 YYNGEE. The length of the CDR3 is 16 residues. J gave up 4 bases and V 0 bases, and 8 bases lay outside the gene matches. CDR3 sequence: CASSVEGYAGADTQYF. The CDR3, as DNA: TGTGCCAGCAGCGTAGAAGGGTATGCGGGGGCAGATACGCAGTATTTT.

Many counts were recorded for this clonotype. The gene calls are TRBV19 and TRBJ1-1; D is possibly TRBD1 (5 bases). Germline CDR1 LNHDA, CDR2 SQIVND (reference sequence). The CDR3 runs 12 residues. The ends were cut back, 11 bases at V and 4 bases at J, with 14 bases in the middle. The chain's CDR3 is CACARASTEAFF. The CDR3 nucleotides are TGTGCCTGCGCCAGGGCATCCACTGAAGCTTTCTTT.